The source of this TCR beta chain is a study of T cells in pancreatic ductal adenocarcinoma. Study-level points and caveats: This surgical cohort overrepresents the minority presenting with early-stage disease. Mean clonality was about 0.11 in tumors and around 0.065 in blood, not significantly different.

The selected patients with pancreatic ductal adenocarcinoma had surgery but no neoadjuvant therapy. Assay used: immunoSEQ multiplex PCR; TCRdb lists only in-frame clones, some missing. Of about 98,000 clones listed, about 95% are singletons. Notes on this clone: Its antigen is not known.

The junction had 5 bases not matched to a gene; V was cut back by 1 base and J by 1 base. The germline V gene has CDR1 KGHSH and CDR2 LQKENI. This CDR3 is built from 16 residues. The chain couples TRBV18 to TRBJ2-3; 7 bases map to TRBD1. This sequence originates from a human donor with pancreatic ductal adenocarcinoma. The material sequenced was PBMCs. The CDR3 loop reads CASSPRGTDRTDTQYF. CDR3 DNA: TGTGCCAGCTCACCACGGGGGACAGATCGCACAGATACGCAGTATTTT.